The 12 T cell receptor beta chains reported below all come from one sample, sequenced in a study of T cell responses to AZD1222 COVID-19 vaccine. TCRdb's table, derived via immunoSEQ multiplex PCR, lists solely in-frame clones and lacks some. The sample contains 250,000 to 300,000 clones, 94% of which appear only once. Sequencing was performed on peripheral blood, taken 28 days after the second AZD1222 dose. The origin of the receptors is an adult who received the AZD1222 COVID-19 vaccine.

For this clone: The junction does not match germline at one end; this may be a read error. J is TRBJ1-2 and V is TRBV29-1, with a weak D call TRBD1 (5 bases). Germline CDR1 reads SQVTM; CDR2 reads ANQGSEA. The CDR3 runs to 9 residues. CDR3 amino acids: CSVEGLGAF. The CDR3 DNA sequence: TGCAGCGTTGAAGGGCTGGGGGCCTTC.

The V gene is TRBV9, the J gene TRBJ2-7, with 12 bases lining up with TRBD1. V lost 0 bases to trimming and J lost 2 bases; unmatched junction nucleotides: 3. CDR1 and CDR2 from the germline V gene are SGDLS and YYNGEE. The CDR3 is 16 amino acids. In nucleotides, the CDR3 is TGTGCCAGCAGCGTAGCCGGGACAGGGGGCCCCTACGAGCAGTACTTC. This sequence encodes CASSVAGTGGPYEQYF.

The genes are TRBV3-1 (or the pseudogene TRBV3-2) and TRBJ2-2; 7 bases map to TRBD1. There are 16 residues in the CDR3. V shed 4 bases and J 1 base; nucleotides not matched to a gene: 6. Germline CDR1 LGHDT, CDR2 YNNKEL (reference sequence). The CDR3: CASSPMWTGNTGELFF. DNA of the CDR3: TGTGCCAGCAGCCCGATGTGGACAGGGAACACCGGGGAGCTGTTTTTT.

The chain has TRBV18 and TRBJ2-1; 9 positions match TRBD1. Looked up from germline, CDR1 is KGHSH and CDR2 is LQKENI. The CDR3 spans 14 residues. J lost 6 bases, V lost 3 bases, and 3 bases had no gene match. The CDR3 DNA reads as TGTGCCAGCTCACCGGGACAGGGAGTCAATGAGCAGTTCTTC. It specifies CASSPGQGVNEQFF.

V and J are TRBV7-8 and TRBJ1-2; D is ambiguous. From germline, CDR1 is SGHVS and CDR2 FQNEAQ. CDR3 size: 16 residues. The V gene lost 5 bases and the J gene lost 6 bases, with 22 bases spanning the gap. The CDR3 DNA is TGTGCCAGCAGCCTATATTTAGCAGTGGGGTCAGATGGCTACACCTTC. This translates into CASSLYLAVGSDGYTF.

The chain combines TRBV2 with TRBJ2-6; D remains ambiguous. This CDR3 has 14 amino acids. Germline lookup yields CDR1 SNHLY and CDR2 FYNNEI. V lost 7 bases and J 4 bases, leaving 11 bases between the germline ends. Written as DNA, the CDR3 is TGTGCCAGCACAGCGCAGGCAGGGGCCAACGTCCTGACTTTC. Translating it yields CASTAQAGANVLTF.

The chain combines TRBV27 with TRBJ1-3, with D possibly TRBD1 on 6 matching bases. The V gene's germline CDR1 is MNHEY and CDR2 SMNVEV (reference sequence). This CDR3 is 15 amino acids long. V lost 2 bases to trimming and J lost 4 bases, with 12 bases between them. The CDR3 DNA follows: TGTGCCAGCAGTTTAGGCCAGGGGACGGGAAACACCATATATTTT. Its protein is CASSLGQGTGNTIYF.

CDR3 region: CASRDHGNTEAFF. The DNA for the CDR3 is TGTGCCAGCAGAGACCACGGGAACACTGAAGCTTTCTTT. This rearrangement joins TRBV2 to TRBJ1-1; D gene ambiguous. Trimming cost V 6 bases and J 1 base, with 9 bases left between them. The germline V gene encodes CDR1 SNHLY and CDR2 FYNNEI. There are 13 residues in the CDR3.

The V and J genes are TRBV11-2 and TRBJ2-2; D is ambiguous. V lost 3 bases and J lost 2, with 10 bases in between. The CDR3 loop spans 15 amino acids. The germline V gene has CDR1 SGHAT and CDR2 FQNNGV. CDR3 in DNA: TGTGCCAGCAGCTTCGGGCTAGAAAACACCGGGGAGCTGTTTTTT. Translation gives CASSFGLENTGELFF. The full variable domain, its missing parts supplied by reference TRBV11-2 and TRBJ2-2, is EAGVAQSPRYKIIEKRQSVAFWCNPISGHATLYWYQQILGQGPKLLIQFQNNGVVDDSQLPKDRFSAERLKGVDSTLKIQPAKLEDSAVYLCASSFGLENTGELFFGEGSRLTVL.

The chain joins TRBV28 to TRBJ1-1; a possible D gene is TRBD1 (5 bases). CDR1 MDHEN and CDR2 SYDVKM come from the germline V gene. V was pared by 7 bases and J by 4 bases, with 16 bases between. The length of the CDR3 is 14 residues. In DNA, the CDR3 is TGTGCCAGCACCCCCCAGGGCCTGGGCACTGAAGCTTTCTTT. Encoded protein: CASTPQGLGTEAFF.

The V call is TRBV18, the J call TRBJ2-7, with a weak D call TRBD1 (5 bases). The CDR3 extends over 14 amino acids. V lost 3 bases and J lost 3, with 12 bases in between. Per the germline V gene, CDR1 is KGHSH and CDR2 is LQKENI. This CDR3 is CASSPTQGGYEQYF. CDR3 nucleotide sequence: TGTGCCAGCTCACCGACTCAGGGTGGCTACGAGCAGTACTTC.

V usage is TRBV28 and J usage is TRBJ2-5; no definite D call. Per germline, CDR1 MDHEN and CDR2 SYDVKM. V was pared by 7 bases and J by 5 bases, with 8 bases between. The CDR3 has 11 amino acids. Written as DNA, the CDR3 is TGTGCCAGCACCCTGGGTGAGACCCAGTACTTC. Translated: CASTLGETQYF.